This T cell receptor (beta chain) was recorded in a study of blood T cell repertoires in COVID-19. Using immunoSEQ multiplex PCR, the repertoire was profiled, and TCRdb retains in-frame clones only, with some absent. The sample has about 270,000 clones, approximately 91% seen once. The CDR3 has 16 residues. The receptor comes from a woman between 40 and 50 years old with acute COVID-19. The specimen was PBMCs or T cells enriched from blood (not recorded which). V and J are TRBV12-1 and TRBJ2-4; the table's D call, TRBD1, was not checked against the DNA. TRBV12-1 is designated a pseudogene. The CDR3 loop reads CASSSNRGLVKNIQYF. The CDR3, as DNA: TGTGCCAGCAGCTCGAACAGGGGGCTAGTCAAAAACATTCAGTACTTC.